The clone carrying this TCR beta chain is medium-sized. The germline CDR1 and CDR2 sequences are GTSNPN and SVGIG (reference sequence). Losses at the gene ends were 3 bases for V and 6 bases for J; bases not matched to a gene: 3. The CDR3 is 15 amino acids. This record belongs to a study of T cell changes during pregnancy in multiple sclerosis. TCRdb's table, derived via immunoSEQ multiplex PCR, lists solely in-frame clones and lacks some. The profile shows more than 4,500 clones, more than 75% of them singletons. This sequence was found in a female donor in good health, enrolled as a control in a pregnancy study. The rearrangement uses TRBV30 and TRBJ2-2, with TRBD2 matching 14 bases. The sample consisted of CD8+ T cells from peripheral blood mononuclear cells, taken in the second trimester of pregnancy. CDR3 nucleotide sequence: TGTGCCTGGAGGGGACTAGCGGGAGAGGCCGGGGAGCTGTTTTTT. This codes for CAWRGLAGEAGELFF.